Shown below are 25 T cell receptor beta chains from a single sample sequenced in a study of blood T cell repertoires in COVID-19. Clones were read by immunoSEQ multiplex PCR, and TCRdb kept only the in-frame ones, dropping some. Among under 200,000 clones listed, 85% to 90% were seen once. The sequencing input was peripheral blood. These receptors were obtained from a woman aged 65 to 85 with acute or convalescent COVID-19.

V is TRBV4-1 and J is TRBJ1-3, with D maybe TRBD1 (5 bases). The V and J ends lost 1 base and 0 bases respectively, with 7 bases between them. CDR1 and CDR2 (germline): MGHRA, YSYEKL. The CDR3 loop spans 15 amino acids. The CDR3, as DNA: TGCGCCAGCAGCCAAGCGGGGGGCTCTGGAAACACCATATATTTT. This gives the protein CASSQAGGSGNTIYF.

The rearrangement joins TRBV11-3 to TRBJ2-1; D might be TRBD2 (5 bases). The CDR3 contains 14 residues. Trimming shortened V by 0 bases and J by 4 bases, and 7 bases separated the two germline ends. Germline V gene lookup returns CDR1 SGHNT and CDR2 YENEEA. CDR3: CASSLDGVYNEQFF. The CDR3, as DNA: TGTGCCAGCAGCTTAGACGGGGTTTACAATGAGCAGTTCTTC.

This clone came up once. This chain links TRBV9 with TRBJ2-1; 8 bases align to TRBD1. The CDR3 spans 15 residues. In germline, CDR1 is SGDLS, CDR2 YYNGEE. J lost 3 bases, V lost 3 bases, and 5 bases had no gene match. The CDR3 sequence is CASSAGTGNYNEQFF. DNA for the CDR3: TGTGCCAGCAGCGCCGGGACAGGAAACTACAATGAGCAGTTCTTC.

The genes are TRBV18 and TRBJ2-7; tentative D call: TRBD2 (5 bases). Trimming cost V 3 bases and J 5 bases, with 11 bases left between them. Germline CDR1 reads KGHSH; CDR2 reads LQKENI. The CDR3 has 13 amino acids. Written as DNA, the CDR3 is TGTGCCAGCTCACCCGGGGTTTGGGACGAGCAGTACTTC. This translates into CASSPGVWDEQYF.

In DNA form, the CDR3 reads TGTGCCAGCAGCGTAGGGCCCCCCGGACAGCCAGGAAACACCATATATTTT. Amino acid sequence: CASSVGPPGQPGNTIYF. The chain has TRBV9 and TRBJ1-3, with D possibly being TRBD1 (6 bases). Germline CDR1 SGDLS, CDR2 YYNGEE. Trimming pared 0 bases from V and 4 bases from J, leaving 17 bases between. CDR3 size: 17 residues. The full variable domain, its missing parts supplied by reference TRBV9 and TRBJ1-3, is DSGVTQTPKHLITATGQRVTLRCSPRSGDLSVYWYQQSLDQGLQFLIQYYNGEERAKGNILERFSAQQFPDLHSELNLSSLELGDSALYFCASSVGPPGQPGNTIYFGEGSWLTVV.

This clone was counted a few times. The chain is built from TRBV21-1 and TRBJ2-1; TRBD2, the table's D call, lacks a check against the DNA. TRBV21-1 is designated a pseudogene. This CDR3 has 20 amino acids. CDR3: CASSKGAAGVGDRLDNEQFF. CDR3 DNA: TGTGCCAGCAGCAAAGGGGCCGCGGGGGTGGGAGACAGGCTGGACAATGAGCAGTTCTTC.

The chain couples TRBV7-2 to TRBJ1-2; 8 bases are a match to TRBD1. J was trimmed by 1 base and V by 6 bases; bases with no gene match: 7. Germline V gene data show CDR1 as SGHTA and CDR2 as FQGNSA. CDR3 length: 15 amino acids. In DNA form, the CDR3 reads TGTGCCAGCAGTCGTGGACAGGGCCTTAACTATGGCTACACCTTC. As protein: CASSRGQGLNYGYTF. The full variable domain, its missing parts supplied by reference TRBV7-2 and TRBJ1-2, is GAGVSQSPSNKVTEKGKDVELRCDPISGHTALYWYRQSLGQGLEFLIYFQGNSAPDKSGLPSDRFSAERTGGSVSTLTIQRTQQEDSAVYLCASSRGQGLNYGYTFGSGTRLTVV.

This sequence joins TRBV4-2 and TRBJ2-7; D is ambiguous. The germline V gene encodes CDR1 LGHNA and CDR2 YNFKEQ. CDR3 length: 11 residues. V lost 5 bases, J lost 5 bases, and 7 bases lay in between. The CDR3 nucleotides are TGTGCCAGCAGCTTCAGGCACGAGCAGTACTTC. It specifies CASSFRHEQYF.

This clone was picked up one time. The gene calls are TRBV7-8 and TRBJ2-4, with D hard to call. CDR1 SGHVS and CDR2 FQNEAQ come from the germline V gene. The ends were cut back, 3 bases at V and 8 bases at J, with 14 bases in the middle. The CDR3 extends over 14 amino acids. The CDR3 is CASSFSPQYDIQYF. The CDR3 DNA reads TGTGCCAGCAGCTTCTCTCCGCAGTACGACATTCAGTACTTC. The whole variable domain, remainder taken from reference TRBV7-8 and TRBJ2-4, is GAGVSQSPRYKVAKRGQDVALRCDPISGHVSLFWYQQALGQGPEFLTYFQNEAQLDKSGLPSDRFFAERPEGSVSTLKIQRTQQEDSAVYLCASSFSPQYDIQYFGAGTRLSVL.

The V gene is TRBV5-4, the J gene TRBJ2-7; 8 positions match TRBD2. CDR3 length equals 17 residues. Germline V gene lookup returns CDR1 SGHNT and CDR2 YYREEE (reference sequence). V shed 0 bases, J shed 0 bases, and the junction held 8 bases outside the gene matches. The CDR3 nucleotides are TGTGCCAGCAGCTTGGGTCGGGGGGGGCAGACCTCCTACGAGCAGTACTTC. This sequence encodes CASSLGRGGQTSYEQYF.

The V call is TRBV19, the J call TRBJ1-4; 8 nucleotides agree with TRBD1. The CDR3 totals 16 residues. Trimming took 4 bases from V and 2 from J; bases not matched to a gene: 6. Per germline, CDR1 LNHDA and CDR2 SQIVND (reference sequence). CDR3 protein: CASSTTRTGTNEKLFF. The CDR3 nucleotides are TGTGCCAGTAGTACAACTCGGACAGGGACTAATGAAAAACTGTTTTTT.

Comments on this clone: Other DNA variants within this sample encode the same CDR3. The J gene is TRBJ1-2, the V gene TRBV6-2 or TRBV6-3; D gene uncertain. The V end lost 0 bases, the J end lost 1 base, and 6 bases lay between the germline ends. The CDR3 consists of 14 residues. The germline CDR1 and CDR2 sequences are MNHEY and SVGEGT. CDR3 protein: CASSYSRGNYGYTF. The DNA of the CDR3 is TGTGCCAGCAGTTACTCGAGAGGTAACTATGGCTACACCTTC.

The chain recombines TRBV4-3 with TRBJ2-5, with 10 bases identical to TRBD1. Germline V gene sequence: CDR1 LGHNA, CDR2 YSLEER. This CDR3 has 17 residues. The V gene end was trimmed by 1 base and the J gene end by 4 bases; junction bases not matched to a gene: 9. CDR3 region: CASSQGTDRGRGETQYF. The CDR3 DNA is TGCGCCAGCAGCCAAGGGACCGACAGGGGGCGCGGAGAGACCCAGTACTTC.

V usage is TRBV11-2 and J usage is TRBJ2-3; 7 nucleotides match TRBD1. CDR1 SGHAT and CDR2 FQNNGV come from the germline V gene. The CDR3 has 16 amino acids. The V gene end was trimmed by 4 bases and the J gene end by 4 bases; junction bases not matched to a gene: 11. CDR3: CASSSMGQSGSDTQYF. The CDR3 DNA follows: TGTGCCAGCAGCTCGATGGGACAGTCGGGCTCAGATACGCAGTATTTT.

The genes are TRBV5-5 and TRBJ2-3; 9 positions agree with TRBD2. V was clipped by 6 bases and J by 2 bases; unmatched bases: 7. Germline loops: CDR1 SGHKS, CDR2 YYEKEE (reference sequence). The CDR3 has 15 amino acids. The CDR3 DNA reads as TGTGCCAGCACCCGGGAGCGGGGGGACACAGATACGCAGTATTTT. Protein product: CASTRERGDTDTQYF.

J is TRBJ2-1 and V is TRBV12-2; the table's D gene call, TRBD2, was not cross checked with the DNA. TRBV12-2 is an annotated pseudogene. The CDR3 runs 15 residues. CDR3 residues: CASRTSGRVNNEQFF. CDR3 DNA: TGTGCAAGTCGAACAAGCGGGAGAGTTAACAATGAGCAGTTCTTC.

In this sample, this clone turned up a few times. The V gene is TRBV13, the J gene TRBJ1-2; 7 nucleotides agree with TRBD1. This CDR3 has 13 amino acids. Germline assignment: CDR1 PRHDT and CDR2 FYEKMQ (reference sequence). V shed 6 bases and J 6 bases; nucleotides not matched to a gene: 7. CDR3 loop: CASSFDRVNGYTF. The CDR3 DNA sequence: TGTGCCAGCAGTTTTGACAGGGTCAATGGCTACACCTTC. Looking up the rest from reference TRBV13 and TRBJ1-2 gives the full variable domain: AAGVIQSPRHLIKEKRETATLKCYPIPRHDTVYWYQQGPGQDPQFLISFYEKMQSDKGSIPDRFSAQQFSDYHSELNMSSLELGDSALYFCASSFDRVNGYTFGSGTRLTVV.

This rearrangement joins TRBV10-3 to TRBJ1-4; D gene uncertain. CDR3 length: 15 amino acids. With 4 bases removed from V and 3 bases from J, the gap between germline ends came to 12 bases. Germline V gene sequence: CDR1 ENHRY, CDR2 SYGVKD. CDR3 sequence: CAISALLGANEKLFF. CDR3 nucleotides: TGTGCCATCAGTGCCCTACTGGGAGCTAATGAAAAACTGTTTTTT.

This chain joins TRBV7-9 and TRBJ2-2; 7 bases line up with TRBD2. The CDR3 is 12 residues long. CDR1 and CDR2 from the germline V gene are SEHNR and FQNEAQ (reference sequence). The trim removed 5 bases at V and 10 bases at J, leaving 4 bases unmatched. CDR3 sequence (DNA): TGTGCCAGCAGCCCACGGGGGGAGGAGCTGTTTTTT. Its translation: CASSPRGEELFF.

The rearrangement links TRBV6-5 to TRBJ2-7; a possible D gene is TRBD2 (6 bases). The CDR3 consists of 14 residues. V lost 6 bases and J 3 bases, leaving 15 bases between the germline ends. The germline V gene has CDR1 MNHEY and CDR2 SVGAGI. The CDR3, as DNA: TGTGCCAGCAGATCTAGCGCGCAAAACTACGAGCAGTACTTC. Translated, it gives CASRSSAQNYEQYF.

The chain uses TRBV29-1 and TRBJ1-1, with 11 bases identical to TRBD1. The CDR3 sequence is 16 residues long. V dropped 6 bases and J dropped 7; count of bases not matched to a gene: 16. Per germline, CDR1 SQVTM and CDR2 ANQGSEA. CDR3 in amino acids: CSVTRDRGALGGEAFF. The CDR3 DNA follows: TGCAGCGTCACCCGGGACAGGGGGGCTCTAGGTGGTGAAGCTTTCTTT.

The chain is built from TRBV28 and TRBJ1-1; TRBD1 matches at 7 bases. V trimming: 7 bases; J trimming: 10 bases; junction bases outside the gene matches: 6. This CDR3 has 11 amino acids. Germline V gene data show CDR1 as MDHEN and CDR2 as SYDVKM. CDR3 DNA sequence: TGTGCCAGCAAAAAGGGGGCAAGAGCTTTCTTT. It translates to CASKKGARAFF.

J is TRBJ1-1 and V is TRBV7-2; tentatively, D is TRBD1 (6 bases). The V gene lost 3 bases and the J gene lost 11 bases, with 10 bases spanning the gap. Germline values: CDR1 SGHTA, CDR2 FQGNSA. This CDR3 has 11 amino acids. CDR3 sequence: CASSFSGDAFF. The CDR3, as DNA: TGTGCCAGCAGCTTCTCAGGGGATGCTTTCTTT.

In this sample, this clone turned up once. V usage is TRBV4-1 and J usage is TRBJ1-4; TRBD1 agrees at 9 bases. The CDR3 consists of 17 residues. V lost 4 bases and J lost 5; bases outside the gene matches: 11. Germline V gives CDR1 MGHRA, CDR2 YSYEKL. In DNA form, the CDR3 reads TGCGCCAGCAGCCTTAGAGGTTCCGGGACAGGGAATGAAAAACTGTTTTTT. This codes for CASSLRGSGTGNEKLFF.

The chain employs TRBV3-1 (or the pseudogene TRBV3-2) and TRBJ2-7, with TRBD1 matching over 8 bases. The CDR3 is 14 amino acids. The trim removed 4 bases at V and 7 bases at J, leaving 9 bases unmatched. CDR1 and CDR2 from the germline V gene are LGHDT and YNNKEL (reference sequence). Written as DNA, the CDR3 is TGTGCCAGCAGCCCAATGACAGGGGCCATGGAGCAGTACTTC. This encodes CASSPMTGAMEQYF.